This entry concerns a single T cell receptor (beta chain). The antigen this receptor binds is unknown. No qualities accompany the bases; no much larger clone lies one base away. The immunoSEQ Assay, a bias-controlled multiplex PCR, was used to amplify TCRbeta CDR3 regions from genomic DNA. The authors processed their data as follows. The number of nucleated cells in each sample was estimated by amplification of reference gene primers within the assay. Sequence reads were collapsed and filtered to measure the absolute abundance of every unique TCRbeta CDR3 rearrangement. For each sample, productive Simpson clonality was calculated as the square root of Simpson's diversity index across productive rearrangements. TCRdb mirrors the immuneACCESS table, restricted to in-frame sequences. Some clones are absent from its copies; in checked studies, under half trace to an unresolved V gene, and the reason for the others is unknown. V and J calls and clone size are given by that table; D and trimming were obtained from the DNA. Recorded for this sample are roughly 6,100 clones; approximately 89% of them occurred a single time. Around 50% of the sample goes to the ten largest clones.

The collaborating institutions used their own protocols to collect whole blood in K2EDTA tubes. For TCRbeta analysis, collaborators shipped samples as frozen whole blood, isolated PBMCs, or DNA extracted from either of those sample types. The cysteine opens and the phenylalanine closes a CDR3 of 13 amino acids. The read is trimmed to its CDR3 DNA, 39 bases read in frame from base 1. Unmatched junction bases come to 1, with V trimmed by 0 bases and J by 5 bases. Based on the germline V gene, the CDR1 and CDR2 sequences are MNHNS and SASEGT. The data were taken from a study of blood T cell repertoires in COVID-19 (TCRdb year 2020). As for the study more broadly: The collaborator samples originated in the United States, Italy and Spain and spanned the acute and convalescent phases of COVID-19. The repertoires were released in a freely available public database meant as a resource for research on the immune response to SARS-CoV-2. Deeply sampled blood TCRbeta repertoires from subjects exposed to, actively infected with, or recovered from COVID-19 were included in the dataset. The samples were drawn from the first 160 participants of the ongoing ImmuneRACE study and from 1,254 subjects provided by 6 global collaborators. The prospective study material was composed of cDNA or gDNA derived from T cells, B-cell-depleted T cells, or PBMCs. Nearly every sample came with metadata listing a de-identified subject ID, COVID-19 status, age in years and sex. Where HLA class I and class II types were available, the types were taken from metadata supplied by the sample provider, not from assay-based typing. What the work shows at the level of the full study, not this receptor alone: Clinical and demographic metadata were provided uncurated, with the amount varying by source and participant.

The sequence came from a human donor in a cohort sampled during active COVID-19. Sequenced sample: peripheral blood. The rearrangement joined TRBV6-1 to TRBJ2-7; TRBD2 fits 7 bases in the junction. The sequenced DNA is TGTGCCAGCAGTGAAGCGCGGGAGAACGAGCAGTACTTC. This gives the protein CASSEARENEQYF.